The 5 T cell receptor beta chains listed next were all sequenced from one sample in a study of blood T cell repertoires in COVID-19. Profiling relied on immunoSEQ multiplex PCR, and the TCRdb table lists in-frame clones only, not all of them. The data hold some 140,000 clones, with roughly 80% observed a single time. The specimen sequenced was PBMCs or T cells enriched from blood (not recorded which). These receptors were collected from a man aged 40-49 years with acute COVID-19.

The rearrangement links TRBV10-2 to TRBJ1-1, with D perhaps matching TRBD1 (6 bases). CDR1 WSHSY and CDR2 SAAADI come from the germline V gene. Trimming stripped 4 bases from V and 4 bases from J, with 13 bases between. The CDR3 contains 14 residues. The CDR3 loop is CASSAQGSGTEAFF. The CDR3 DNA reads as TGCGCCAGCAGTGCTCAGGGGTCTGGCACTGAAGCTTTCTTT.

The rearrangement links TRBV5-1 to TRBJ2-3; D may be TRBD2 (6 bases). The V gene's germline CDR1 is SGHRS and CDR2 YFSETQ. The CDR3 consists of 16 residues. Trimming shortened V by 0 bases and J by 0 bases, and 11 bases separated the two germline ends. The CDR3 region has the DNA TGCGCCAGCAGCTTGGGAGTGACTAGTAGCACAGATACGCAGTATTTT. The encoded protein is CASSLGVTSSTDTQYF. The full variable domain, its missing parts supplied by reference TRBV5-1 and TRBJ2-3, is KAGVTQTPRYLIKTRGQQVTLSCSPISGHRSVSWYQQTPGQGLQFLFEYFSETQRNKGNFPGRFSGRQFSNSRSEMNVSTLELGDSALYLCASSLGVTSSTDTQYFGPGTRLTVL.

The chain employs TRBV3-1 (or the pseudogene TRBV3-2) and TRBJ2-1, with TRBD1 matching 7 bases. Germline CDR1 reads LGHDT; CDR2 reads YNNKEL (reference sequence). CDR3 length: 13 residues. With V trimmed by 2 bases and J by 9 bases, 4 bases remained unmatched. The CDR3 DNA reads TGTGCCAGCAGCCAACAGGGGGATGGTGAGCAGTTCTTC. Translation: CASSQQGDGEQFF.

The chain uses TRBV11-2 and TRBJ2-2; 9 bases agree with TRBD2. The J segment lost 0 bases and the V segment lost 4 bases, leaving 0 bases of the junction unmatched. From germline, CDR1 is SGHAT and CDR2 FQNNGV. CDR3 size: 15 residues. This chain's CDR3 is CASSSSGTNTGELFF. The CDR3, as DNA: TGTGCCAGCAGCTCTAGCGGGACGAACACCGGGGAGCTGTTTTTT.

The chain combines TRBV19 with TRBJ1-1; D gene uncertain. Per the germline V gene, CDR1 is LNHDA and CDR2 is SQIVND (reference sequence). The CDR3 has 14 amino acids. With 6 bases removed from V and 1 base from J, the gap between germline ends came to 12 bases. The CDR3 coding sequence is TGTGCCAGTAGCCCTCCTGTTTCGAACACTGAAGCTTTCTTT. Translating it yields CASSPPVSNTEAFF.